A single sample gave rise to the 18 T cell receptor beta chains below, sequenced in a study. Here immunoSEQ multiplex PCR was the method, and the copy in TCRdb shows in-frame clones only, minus some. The sample contains approximately 70,000 clones, roughly 93% of which appear only once. The sequenced material came from PBMCs. These receptor sequences come from a man aged 35-49 years with rheumatoid arthritis.

The CDR3 region is CASSTIAGSSYEQYF. In nucleotides, the CDR3 is TGTGCCAGTAGTACCATAGCGGGAAGCTCCTACGAGCAGTACTTC. The chain employs TRBV19 and TRBJ2-7, with TRBD2 matching over 8 bases. The V gene end was trimmed by 4 bases and the J gene end by 0 bases; junction bases not matched to a gene: 5. The germline gives CDR1 LNHDA, CDR2 SQIVND (reference sequence). This CDR3 has 15 amino acids.

The table lists this clone with a count of one. V and J are TRBV6-6 and TRBJ2-5; no definite D call. With 6 bases removed from V and 3 bases from J, the gap between germline ends came to 11 bases. This CDR3 region has 13 residues. The germline CDR1 and CDR2 sequences are MNHNY and SVGAGI (reference sequence). DNA of the CDR3: TGTGCCAGCAGGCGACCCCAGGAAGAGACCCAGTACTTC. Translation gives CASRRPQEETQYF.

The chain links TRBV6-1 to TRBJ1-1; 9 positions match TRBD1. CDR1 is MNHNS, CDR2 SASEGT, per germline. The CDR3 spans 15 residues. V dropped 2 bases and J dropped 5; count of bases not matched to a gene: 6. The CDR3 nucleotides are TGTGCCAGCAGTGAATTGGACAGGGGTGAGACTGAAGCTTTCTTT. This sequence encodes CASSELDRGETEAFF.

V is TRBV19 and J is TRBJ2-1, with 10 bases identical to TRBD1. The J segment lost 3 bases and the V segment lost 1 base, leaving 3 bases of the junction unmatched. The V gene's germline CDR1 is LNHDA and CDR2 SQIVND (reference sequence). This CDR3 has 16 residues. CDR3 DNA sequence: TGTGCCAGTAGTATAGTAAGGGACAGGGGCTACAATGAGCAGTTCTTC. It is translated as CASSIVRDRGYNEQFF.

This rearrangement joins TRBV14 to TRBJ2-1; the D gene is possibly TRBD2 (5 bases). CDR1 is SGHDN and CDR2 is FVKESK in the germline V gene. This CDR3 has 16 amino acids. Trimming took 5 bases from V and 3 from J, leaving 17 bases between them. The DNA of the CDR3 is TGTGCCAGCAGCGATAACAGCGGCGCGGTCTACAATGAGCAGTTCTTC. It yields the protein CASSDNSGAVYNEQFF.

J is TRBJ2-7 and V is TRBV5-1; tentatively, D is TRBD1 (5 bases). The V gene lost 0 bases and the J gene lost 2 bases, with 15 bases spanning the gap. There are 16 residues in the CDR3. Germline CDR1 and CDR2: SGHRS and YFSETQ. Written as DNA, the CDR3 is TGCGCCAGCAGCTTGGCGCGTACAGGTGTCCCCTACGAGCAGTACTTC. It specifies CASSLARTGVPYEQYF.

J is TRBJ2-7 and V is TRBV5-5; unclear D gene. The CDR3 covers 15 residues. Trimming removed 0 bases at V and 2 bases at J, with 12 bases between. Germline CDR1 reads SGHKS; CDR2 reads YYEKEE (reference sequence). The CDR3 sequence: CASSLEVGPTYEQYF. DNA for the CDR3: TGTGCCAGCAGCTTGGAGGTAGGGCCAACCTACGAGCAGTACTTC.

This sequence joins TRBV15 and TRBJ1-2, with 9 bases identical to TRBD1. J lost 7 bases, V lost 3 bases, and 3 bases had no gene match. Germline V CDR1 and CDR2: LNHNV, YYDKDF (reference sequence). The CDR3 contains 13 residues. This chain's CDR3 is CATSRDRGSGYTF. CDR3 sequence (DNA): TGTGCCACCAGCAGGGACAGGGGCAGTGGCTACACCTTC.

In DNA, the CDR3 is TGTGCCAGCTCCCAAGACAGGGTCGGAAACACCATATATTTT. Its protein product is CASSQDRVGNTIYF. The chain combines TRBV18 with TRBJ1-3, with 7 positions matching TRBD1. CDR1 is KGHSH, CDR2 LQKENI, per germline. After removal of 6 bases from V and 4 bases from J, the junction contained 6 bases not matched to a gene. CDR3 size: 14 residues.

The gene calls are TRBV1 and TRBJ2-7. TRBV1 is described as a pseudogene. The CDR3 extends over 10 amino acids. CDR3 sequence (DNA): TGCACCAGCAGGGCCTACGAGCAGTACTTC. It encodes CTSRAYEQYF.

This clone was observed once. The V and J genes are TRBV14 and TRBJ2-3, with a weak D call TRBD2 (6 bases). The CDR3 covers 15 residues. Trimming took off 4 bases at V and 0 bases at J, with 11 bases between the two ends. Germline CDR1 reads SGHDN; CDR2 reads FVKESK. CDR3 nucleotide sequence: TGTGCCAGCAGCCGGACCGGGACTAGCACAGATACGCAGTATTTT. It specifies CASSRTGTSTDTQYF.

The chain links TRBV11-2 to TRBJ1-6; D is unresolved. The germline CDR1 and CDR2 sequences are SGHAT and FQNNGV. The CDR3 totals 17 residues. Trimming stripped 1 base from V and 10 bases from J, with 20 bases between. The chain's CDR3 is CASSLVVPGQLLSPLHF. The CDR3 region has the DNA TGTGCCAGCAGCTTAGTAGTTCCGGGCCAACTTCTCTCACCCCTCCACTTT. Complete variable domain (other parts from reference TRBV11-2 and TRBJ1-6): EAGVAQSPRYKIIEKRQSVAFWCNPISGHATLYWYQQILGQGPKLLIQFQNNGVVDDSQLPKDRFSAERLKGVDSTLKIQPAKLEDSAVYLCASSLVVPGQLLSPLHFGNGTRLTVT.

This chain uses TRBV2 with TRBJ2-7, with TRBD1 identical over 7 bases. This CDR3 has 14 residues. Losses at the gene ends were 4 bases for V and 1 base for J; bases not matched to a gene: 4. Per germline, CDR1 SNHLY and CDR2 FYNNEI. The CDR3 coding sequence is TGTGCCAGCAGTGGGTTCAGGGGGTCCTACGAGCAGTACTTC. Amino acids: CASSGFRGSYEQYF. The variable domain in full, completed from reference TRBV2 and TRBJ2-7, reads EPEVTQTPSHQVTQMGQEVILRCVPISNHLYFYWYRQILGQKVEFLVSFYNNEISEKSEIFDDQFSVERPDGSNFTLKIRSTKLEDSAMYFCASSGFRGSYEQYFGPGTRLTVT.

The rearrangement links TRBV5-1 to TRBJ2-5, with D possibly matching TRBD2 (6 bases). Germline V lookup: CDR1 SGHRS, CDR2 YFSETQ. There are 13 residues in the CDR3. The germline V and J ends were trimmed by 1 base and 3 bases, with 7 bases remaining between them. CDR3 sequence: CASSLSGEETQYF. DNA of the CDR3: TGCGCCAGCAGCTTGTCGGGGGAAGAGACCCAGTACTTC.

V and J are TRBV7-3 and TRBJ2-3; TRBD2 aligns across 15 bases. Trimming took 0 bases from V and 4 from J; bases not matched to a gene: 8. Germline CDR1 and CDR2: SGHTA and FQGTGA. The CDR3 runs to 19 residues. CDR3 in DNA: TGTGCCAGCAGCTTAACCAGCAGTGGACTAGCGGGAGGGGCAGATACGCAGTATTTT. This encodes CASSLTSSGLAGGADTQYF.

The chain uses TRBV10-3 and TRBJ2-7; D may match TRBD1 or TRBD2 (5 bases each). V gave up 6 bases and J gave up 3 bases, with 12 bases separating them. CDR3 length equals 13 residues. The germline V gene encodes CDR1 ENHRY and CDR2 SYGVKD. CDR3: CAISWDANYEQYF. The CDR3 DNA reads TGTGCCATCAGCTGGGACGCAAACTACGAGCAGTACTTC.

J is TRBJ2-1 and V is TRBV6-4; D is uncertain. In germline, CDR1 is MRHNA, CDR2 SNTAGT. CDR3 length: 15 residues. Trimming left V 2 bases short and J 4 bases short, with 12 bases between. The CDR3 DNA is TGTGCCAGCAGTGACGGCAGTGCGGAATACAATGAGCAGTTCTTC. It translates to CASSDGSAEYNEQFF.

The chain uses TRBV7-9 and TRBJ2-5; 13 nucleotides line up with TRBD2. There are 16 residues in the CDR3. The V segment lost 3 bases and the J segment 4 bases; nucleotides outside the gene matches: 5. CDR1 is SEHNR and CDR2 is FQNEAQ in the germline V gene (reference sequence). For the CDR3, the DNA is TGTGCCAGCAGCTTCACTAGCGGGGGGGGTACAGAGACCCAGTACTTC. Its protein is CASSFTSGGGTETQYF.